Sequencing of this T cell receptor (beta chain) was carried out in a study of T cell responses to AZD1222 COVID-19 vaccine. Sequencing was performed with immunoSEQ multiplex PCR; in TCRdb, only in-frame clones are kept and a portion is missing. The table includes roughly 60,000 clones, around 80% detected once. Germline CDR1 KGHSY, CDR2 FQNENV. The CDR3 extends over 13 amino acids. With 2 bases removed from V and 6 bases from J, the gap between germline ends came to 10 bases. The chain couples TRBV16 to TRBJ1-1; perhaps TRBD1 as D (5 bases). The receptor was derived from an adult who received the AZD1222 COVID-19 vaccine. The source material was peripheral blood, sampled 28 days after the second AZD1222 dose. CDR3 bases: TGTGCCAGCAGCCAAGGGGGGTTCGCTGAAGCTTTCTTT. Translated: CASSQGGFAEAFF.